This T cell receptor (beta chain) was retrieved from a study of regulatory T cells in long-lasting Graves disease. Overall study: Persistent cases were those of Graves' disease that involved over 5 years of antithyroid drugs with positive TSH receptor antibodies.

Arm-PCR of CDR3 regions and iRepertoire HTBI primers were the basis on which TCR beta libraries were built. TCRdb called the multiplex PCR reads again in MiXCR, with one record for every CDR3 protein. The sample has 700,000 or so distinct CDR3 sequences; around 30% are singletons. This CDR3 spans 16 amino acids. Trimming left V 8 bases short and J 2 bases short, with 19 bases between. Germline V CDR1 and CDR2: MNHNS, SASEGT. Time point reported: persistent/refractory GD, antithyroid drugs over 5 years with positive TRAb. Researchers made the TCR library from RNA that was extracted from PBMCs. Graves' disease diagnosis followed American Thyroid Association guidelines.

The sample was peripheral blood mononuclear cells (PBMCs), taken when the disease was refractory, from a patient treated with antithyroid drugs. V and J are TRBV6-1 and TRBJ1-5, with D tentatively TRBD1 (5 bases). The clonotype comes from a female donor with Graves disease. The CDR3: CASQTRKGNGNQPQHF. DNA for the CDR3: TGTGCCAGCCAGACCCGAAAGGGGAATGGCAATCAGCCCCAGCATTTT.